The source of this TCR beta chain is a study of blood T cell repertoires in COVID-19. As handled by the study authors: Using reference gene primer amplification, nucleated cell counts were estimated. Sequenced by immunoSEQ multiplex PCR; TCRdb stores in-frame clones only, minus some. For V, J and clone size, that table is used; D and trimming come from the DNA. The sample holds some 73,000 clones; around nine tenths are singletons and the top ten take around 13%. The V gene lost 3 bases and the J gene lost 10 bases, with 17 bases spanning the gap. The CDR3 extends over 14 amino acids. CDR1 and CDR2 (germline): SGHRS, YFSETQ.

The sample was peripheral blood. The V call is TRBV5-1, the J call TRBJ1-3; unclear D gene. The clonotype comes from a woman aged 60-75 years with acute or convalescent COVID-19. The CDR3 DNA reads TGCGCCAGCAGCTCTTTAACGCACCCGACTACCATATATTTT. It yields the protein CASSSLTHPTTIYF.